The 5 T cell receptor beta chains reported below all come from one sample, sequenced in a study of blood T cell repertoires in COVID-19. Produced via immunoSEQ multiplex PCR; TCRdb's table is partial and in-frame only. This table holds a few hundred thousand clones, over 80% found once. The sample taken for sequencing was peripheral blood. These receptor sequences come from a woman aged 35 to 49 who had recovered from COVID-19.

Only a few counts were recorded for this clone. The chain has TRBV5-1 and TRBJ2-5; D is perhaps TRBD2 (5 bases). The CDR3 sequence is 15 residues long. Germline V gene sequence: CDR1 SGHRS, CDR2 YFSETQ. Between the trimmed V and J ends, which lost 0 bases and 7 bases, there was a span of 16 bases. This chain's CDR3 is CASSLGPRGTGTQYF. The CDR3 region has the DNA TGCGCCAGCAGCTTGGGACCCCGGGGAACGGGGACCCAGTACTTC.

The rearrangement joins TRBV9 to TRBJ2-2; D unclear. This CDR3 contains 13 residues. Trimming left V 0 bases short and J 6 bases short, with 6 bases between. Germline values: CDR1 SGDLS, CDR2 YYNGEE. The CDR3 loop is CASSVALSGELFF. The CDR3, as DNA: TGTGCCAGCAGCGTAGCGCTATCCGGGGAGCTGTTTTTT.

This clone was seen once. CDR3 nucleotides: TGTGCCACCAGCCCGCGCGGTGCAGATACGCAGTATTTT. This translates into CATSPRGADTQYF. The chain has TRBV15 and TRBJ2-3, with D hard to call. The germline V gene has CDR1 LNHNV and CDR2 YYDKDF (reference sequence). V lost 5 bases to trimming and J lost 4 bases, with 10 bases between them. The length of the CDR3 is 13 residues.

The chain links TRBV28 to TRBJ1-4; 8 bases line up with TRBD1. Germline-derived CDR1 and CDR2 are MDHEN and SYDVKM. V lost 5 bases to trimming and J lost 0 bases; unmatched junction nucleotides: 8. The CDR3 contains 17 residues. The CDR3 protein is CASSLPGQAATNEKLFF. CDR3 nucleotide sequence: TGTGCCAGCAGTCTTCCGGGACAGGCTGCAACTAATGAAAAACTGTTTTTT.

The genes are TRBV7-2 and TRBJ2-5; 12 bases fit TRBD2. The CDR3 has 16 residues. Trimming cost V 4 bases and J 3 bases; bases outside gene matches: 6. CDR1 SGHTA and CDR2 FQGNSA come from the germline V gene. Here the CDR3 reads CASSSRLAGVEETQYF. The CDR3 nucleotides read TGTGCCAGCAGCTCTAGACTAGCGGGGGTGGAAGAGACCCAGTACTTC.